This TCR beta chain derives from a study of long-term antiretroviral therapy in people with HIV. Survey level was the resolution at which the v3.0 immunoSEQ assay ran. Only in-frame clones appear in the TCRdb table, and some are missing; sequencing was by immunoSEQ multiplex PCR. The table includes 30,000 to 35,000 clones, about four fifths detected once. The germline V and J ends were trimmed by 6 bases and 3 bases, with 17 bases remaining between them. The CDR3 contains 15 residues. The germline V gene encodes CDR1 KGHSH and CDR2 LQKENI. The sequence derives from a young man with HIV. The sample consisted of unsorted PBMCs, taken 1.9 years after starting antiretroviral therapy. The gene calls are TRBV18 and TRBJ2-5; D is unresolved. The CDR3 region has the DNA TGTGCCAGCTCGTCTAACCCCCGAGCAGAAGAGACCCAGTACTTC. Amino acids: CASSSNPRAEETQYF.